This record looks at one T cell receptor (beta chain) sequence and its context. The PCR made use of 60 Vbeta and 13 Jbeta primers. Profiled with immunoSEQ multiplex PCR; TCRdb holds only in-frame clones, not every one. This sample carries over 35,000 clones, approximately 55% of them seen once, and the ten largest clones take 12%. This sample was taken from a study of cytomegalovirus exposure and HLA in healthy donors. The CDR3 consists of 12 residues. CDR1 is MNHNY and CDR2 is SVGAGI in the germline V gene (reference sequence). V was clipped by 6 bases and J by 4 bases, with 6 bases between them. The material sequenced was PBMCs. The V gene is TRBV6-6, the J gene TRBJ2-2; D perhaps matches TRBD2 (5 bases). The receptor was isolated from a human donor in good health. The CDR3 protein is CASRDSTGELFF. DNA of the CDR3: TGTGCCAGCAGGGACTCCACCGGGGAGCTGTTTTTT.